This T cell receptor beta chain was found in a study of post-analysis software for immune sequencing data (dated by TCRdb to the mid-2010s). The study in broad terms: Recorded disease courses included relapsing-remitting, secondary progressive and progressive-relapsing multiple sclerosis, with some patients lacking subtype annotation. The multiple sclerosis patient repertoires were compared with roughly twelve previously published healthy control repertoires from donors aged 6 to 25 years. A subset of samples was prepared in parallel using single-end sample barcoding, then pooled and co-amplified after Illumina adapter ligation. Study-level results and caveats: The control group was slightly older than the multiple sclerosis patient group. Compared with controls, multiple sclerosis patients had significantly lower normalized Chao1 diversity, a finding suggesting substantial peripheral T-cell clonal expansion. Strong co-clustering of samples prepared in the same batch was shown by direct clustering with F measure, prompting a batch-effect correction. Patients showed significantly higher frequencies than controls for a handful of TRBV segments, among them TRBV5-6, TRBV5-1 and TRBV20-1.

This clonotype was picked up a small number of times. Its antigen is unknown. Nothing much larger sits one base from this clone, and base qualities are not available. At the junction V is shortened by 4 bases and J by 9 bases; bases outside the gene matches: 8. The CDR3 sequence holds 13 residues, the cysteine and phenylalanine included. Left in the record is the CDR3 DNA by itself, 39 bases read in frame from the first base. TCR beta repertoires were profiled from peripheral blood of some 13 young patients with multiple sclerosis to demonstrate the VDJtools post-analysis software. The multiple sclerosis patients were children and adolescents ranging in age from roughly 6 to 16 years. The library was obtained by PCR. The instrument given in TCRdb is Illumina HiSeq 2500. Unique molecular identifiers were incorporated into TCR beta cDNA libraries to reduce PCR and sequencing biases. Every 1 to 10 million input T cells yielded approximately 500,000 cDNA molecules, meaning each molecule approximated one T cell. The patient libraries were prepared and sequenced using the same protocol as the earlier healthy control dataset. Samples belonging to the same batch were prepared together, multiplexed and sequenced on a shared HiSeq lane. The authors' analysis ran thus. Raw barcoded reads were processed with MIGEC, discarding single-read molecular identifier groups before consensus assembly and CDR3 extraction. Clonotype tables were post-analysed with VDJtools, and diversity was normalized by down-sampling all datasets to the smallest sample size. In repertoire overlap clustering, CDR3 amino acid sequences, but not nucleotide sequences, were matched to correct batch-related cross-sample contamination. TCRdb trimmed the raw reads at Q25, called clones with MiXCR and kept productive beta chains. Rows matching on CDR3 protein sequence are summarized as one entry with the most common DNA and genes. Here the V and J calls rest on TCRdb's processing, not on the authors' analysis. This sample gives around 710,000 distinct CDR3 sequences in total; around 45% of them show up just once. In total, the top ten clones hold 4.9% of the sample.

The clonotype was recovered from a girl between 10 and 17 years old with multiple sclerosis. Recombination joined TRBV12-3 or TRBV12-4 with TRBJ2-7; a stretch of 8 junction bases matches TRBD1. Sequenced input: blood. This receptor carries the CDR3 CASSSRQGMVQYF. The nucleotide sequence reads as follows: TGTGCCAGCAGTTCAAGACAGGGGATGGTGCAGTACTTC.